This T cell receptor (beta chain) was captured in a study of shared clonotypes between healthy human individuals. Everyone who donated was a Caucasian adult who lived in Nashville, Tennessee. Researchers partitioned CD4+ cells into CD45RA+ naive and CD45RA-negative memory subsets. TCRdb's table, derived via immunoSEQ multiplex PCR, lists solely in-frame clones and lacks some. This table holds 2.3 million or so clones, 90% to 95% found once. The CDR3 is 13 residues long. V was pared by 7 bases and J by 8 bases, with 7 bases of the junction left unmatched. Germline values: CDR1 MNHEY, CDR2 SMNVEV (reference sequence).

This clonotype was obtained from a man between 18 and 35 years old in good health. Some clones in this sample may be carry-over from other donors' samples. Sample: naive CD4+ T cells from PBMCs. Described subset: CD45RA+ positively selected. The rearrangement joins TRBV27 to TRBJ2-1; 8 bases align to TRBD2. The CDR3 reads CASTPLAGDEQFF. CDR3 in DNA: TGTGCCAGCACCCCCCTAGCGGGTGATGAGCAGTTCTTC.